A single sample gave rise to the 10 T cell receptor beta chains below, sequenced in a study of shared clonotypes between healthy human individuals. Repertoires were generated with immunoSEQ multiplex PCR, while TCRdb's copy carries only in-frame clones and drops some. The data contain about 680,000 clones, 60% to 80% of them singletons. The sequenced sample was memory CD4+ T cells sorted from blood. Subset here: CD45RA-negative fraction. These receptors were taken from a woman in her 30s in good health.

The chain uses TRBV27 and TRBJ2-1, with D unresolved. The CDR3 contains 13 residues. The germline CDR1 and CDR2 sequences are MNHEY and SMNVEV (reference sequence). Trimming pared 3 bases from V and 5 bases from J, leaving 8 bases between. The CDR3 sequence: CASSLLYDNEQFF. CDR3 sequence (DNA): TGTGCCAGCAGTTTGCTATATGACAATGAGCAGTTCTTC.

This clone was observed a handful of times. The V call is TRBV5-6, the J call TRBJ1-4; D uncertain. The CDR3 has 14 residues. The germline gives CDR1 SGHDT, CDR2 YYEEEE. Trimming took off 0 bases at V and 5 bases at J, with 8 bases between the two ends. In DNA, the CDR3 is TGTGCCAGCAGCTTGGGCAGGCAGAATGAAAAACTGTTTTTT. The encoded protein is CASSLGRQNEKLFF.

The sample holds one count of this clone. The chain recombines TRBV11-2 with TRBJ2-5; TRBD2 matches at 12 bases. CDR3 length: 18 amino acids. The V gene's germline CDR1 is SGHAT and CDR2 FQNNGV. J was trimmed by 5 bases and V by 7 bases; bases with no gene match: 17. CDR3 sequence reads: CASTPSGLAGGFGETQYF. The CDR3 bases are TGTGCCAGCACCCCGAGTGGTCTAGCGGGAGGGTTCGGTGAGACCCAGTACTTC.

DNA for the CDR3: TGCAGCGGCCACTACAATGAGCAGTTCTTC. As protein: CSGHYNEQFF. V usage is TRBV29-1 and J usage is TRBJ2-1; D is unclear. Trimming pared 7 bases from V and 3 bases from J, leaving 4 bases between. The CDR3 consists of 10 residues. Germline V gene sequence: CDR1 SQVTM, CDR2 ANQGSEA.

The chain combines TRBV28 with TRBJ1-1, with D unresolved. The CDR3 consists of 15 residues. Per germline, CDR1 MDHEN and CDR2 SYDVKM. V gave up 3 bases and J gave up 1 base, with 12 bases separating them. The CDR3 is CASSFTGEPNTEAFF. In DNA, the CDR3 is TGTGCCAGCAGTTTTACTGGGGAACCGAACACTGAAGCTTTCTTT.

The table lists this clone with a few counts. The chain carries TRBV19 and TRBJ1-5, with no clear D. The V and J ends lost 6 bases and 4 bases respectively, with 13 bases between them. This CDR3 is 14 amino acids long. CDR1 LNHDA and CDR2 SQIVND come from the germline V gene (reference sequence). The CDR3 loop is CASSLLSPNQPQHF. The CDR3 DNA reads as TGTGCCAGTAGCCTCCTATCTCCGAATCAGCCCCAGCATTTT.

This clone was seen a handful of times. CDR3 region: CASSQELPYGNTIYF. CDR3 DNA: TGCGCCAGCAGCCAAGAACTTCCATATGGAAACACCATATATTTT. The chain combines TRBV4-1 with TRBJ1-3, with D uncertain. V dropped 0 bases and J dropped 3 bases, with 9 bases sitting between them. CDR1 and CDR2 (germline): MGHRA, YSYEKL. The CDR3 is 15 amino acids.

The chain recombines TRBV6-5 with TRBJ2-7, with a weak D call TRBD2 (7 bases). With 4 bases removed from V and 0 bases from J, the gap between germline ends came to 13 bases. Looked up from germline, CDR1 is MNHEY and CDR2 is SVGAGI. CDR3 size: 15 residues. The CDR3 region is CASSSGGGGSYEQYF. The CDR3, as DNA: TGTGCCAGCAGTTCCGGGGGAGGGGGCTCCTACGAGCAGTACTTC.

The rearrangement links TRBV7-9 to TRBJ2-1; D is uncertain. V was trimmed by 4 bases and J by 7 bases, leaving 29 bases between them. CDR3 size: 19 residues. Germline CDR1 is SEHNR and CDR2 is FQNEAQ (reference sequence). CDR3 nucleotides: TGTGCCAGCAGCTCTCCTCCAAGGTCTAGAGGTGGGTTTTGGAATGAGCAGTTCTTC. Its protein product is CASSSPPRSRGGFWNEQFF.

Comments on this clone: Given a much more abundant clone one base away, this may be a read error. V is TRBV2 and J is TRBJ2-7; D call uncertain. CDR1 SNHLY and CDR2 FYNNEI come from the germline V gene. This CDR3 has 11 amino acids. V was clipped by 4 bases and J by 4 bases, with 5 bases between them. The CDR3 bases are TGTGCCAGCAGTGTAGGGTACGAGCAGTACTTC. Its translation: CASSVGYEQYF.